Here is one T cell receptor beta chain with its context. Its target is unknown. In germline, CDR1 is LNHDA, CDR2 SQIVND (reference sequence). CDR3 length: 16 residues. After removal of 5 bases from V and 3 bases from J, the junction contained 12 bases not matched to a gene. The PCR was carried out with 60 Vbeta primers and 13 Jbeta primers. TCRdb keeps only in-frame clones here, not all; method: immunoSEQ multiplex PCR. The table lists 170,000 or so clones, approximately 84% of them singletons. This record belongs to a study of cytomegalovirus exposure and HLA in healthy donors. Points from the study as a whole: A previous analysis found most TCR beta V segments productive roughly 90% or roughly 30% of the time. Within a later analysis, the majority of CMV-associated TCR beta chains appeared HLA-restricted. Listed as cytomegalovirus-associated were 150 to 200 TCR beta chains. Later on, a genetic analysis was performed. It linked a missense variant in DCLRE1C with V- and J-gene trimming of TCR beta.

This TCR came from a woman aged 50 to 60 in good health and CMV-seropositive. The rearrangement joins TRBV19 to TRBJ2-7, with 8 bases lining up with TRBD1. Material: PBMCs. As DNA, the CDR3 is TGTGCCAGTAGTTCCGGAGGAGCAGGGGGCATCTACGAGCAGTACTTC. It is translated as CASSSGGAGGIYEQYF.